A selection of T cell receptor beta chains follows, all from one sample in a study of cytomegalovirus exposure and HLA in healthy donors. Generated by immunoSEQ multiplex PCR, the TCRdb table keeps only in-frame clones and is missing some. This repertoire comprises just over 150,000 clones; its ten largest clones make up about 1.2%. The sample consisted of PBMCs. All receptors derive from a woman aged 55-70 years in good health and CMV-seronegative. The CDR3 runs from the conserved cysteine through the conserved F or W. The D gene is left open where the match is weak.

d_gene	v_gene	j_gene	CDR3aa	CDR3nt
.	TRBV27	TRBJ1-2	CASSLRSGNYGYTF	TGTGCCAGCAGTTTACGGTCAGGGAACTATGGCTACACCTTC
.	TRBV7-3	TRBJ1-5	CASSSPQGNQPQHF	TGTGCCAGCAGCTCCCCGCAGGGCAATCAGCCCCAGCATTTT
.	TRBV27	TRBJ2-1	CASRKQGNEQFF	TGTGCCAGCAGGAAACAGGGCAATGAGCAGTTCTTC
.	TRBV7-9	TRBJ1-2	CASSLGGGHGYTF	TGTGCCAGCAGCTTAGGAGGGGGTCATGGCTACACCTTC
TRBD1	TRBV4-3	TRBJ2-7	CASSPRTGGSGEQYF	TGCGCCAGCAGCCCAAGGACAGGGGGCTCGGGCGAGCAGTACTTC
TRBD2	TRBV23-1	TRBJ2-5	CATCDRSGAQETQYF	TGCGCCACTTGCGACCGTAGCGGGGCACAAGAGACCCAGTACTTC
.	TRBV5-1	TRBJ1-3	CASSSTDTRDTIYF	TGCGCCAGCAGCTCGACAGACACAAGGGACACCATATATTTT
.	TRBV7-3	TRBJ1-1	CASSLYDRQATEAFF	TGTGCCAGCAGCCTCTACGATCGACAGGCCACTGAAGCTTTCTTT
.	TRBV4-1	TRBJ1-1	CASSQDRGTEAFF	TGCGCCAGCAGCCAAGATCGGGGGACTGAAGCTTTCTTT
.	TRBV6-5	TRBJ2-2	CASSWGDRNTGELFF	TGTGCCAGCAGTTGGGGGGACCGGAACACCGGGGAGCTGTTTTTT
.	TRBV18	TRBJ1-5	CASSQAAGQPQHF	TGTGCCAGCTCACAGGCAGCAGGCCAGCCCCAGCATTTT
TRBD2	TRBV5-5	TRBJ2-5	CASSLAGLAGSGETQYF	TGTGCCAGCAGCTTGGCCGGACTAGCGGGAAGCGGGGAGACCCAGTACTTC
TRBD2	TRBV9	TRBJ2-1	CASSVELAAGEQFF	TGTGCCAGCAGCGTAGAGCTAGCGGCGGGTGAGCAGTTCTTC
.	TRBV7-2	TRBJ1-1	CASSLGGAALEAFF	TGTGCCAGCAGCTTAGGCGGTGCGGCATTGGAAGCTTTCTTT
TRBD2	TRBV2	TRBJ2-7	CASRGTSGRADYEQYF	TGTGCCAGCAGGGGGACTAGCGGGAGGGCCGACTACGAGCAGTACTTC
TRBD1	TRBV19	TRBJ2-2	CATGQADRAGELFF	TGTGCCACCGGACAGGCCGACCGGGCCGGGGAGCTGTTTTTT
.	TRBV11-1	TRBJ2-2	CASSLGRGLAEYTGELFF	TGTGCCAGCAGCTTAGGGCGGGGGCTAGCGGAGTACACCGGGGAGCTGTTTTTT
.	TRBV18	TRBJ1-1	CASDSGNTEAFF	TGTGCCAGCGACAGTGGGAACACTGAAGCTTTCTTT
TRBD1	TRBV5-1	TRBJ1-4	CASSLRQGNEKLFF	TGCGCCAGCAGCTTACGACAGGGAAATGAAAAACTGTTTTTT
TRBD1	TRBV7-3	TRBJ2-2	CASSASQGAGGELFF	TGTGCCAGCAGCGCCTCACAGGGGGCGGGCGGGGAGCTGTTTTTT
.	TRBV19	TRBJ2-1	CATGPTTSYNEQFF	TGTGCCACAGGGCCCACCACCTCCTACAATGAGCAGTTCTTC
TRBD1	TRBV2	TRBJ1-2	CASIPDRGYGYTF	TGTGCCAGCATACCGGACAGGGGCTATGGCTACACCTTC
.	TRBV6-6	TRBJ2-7	CASSYPSAGAYEQYF	TGTGCCAGCAGTTACCCCTCCGCAGGGGCCTACGAGCAGTACTTC
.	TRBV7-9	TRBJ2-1	CASSLEIVGGNEQFF	TGTGCCAGCAGCTTAGAGATCGTGGGGGGCAATGAGCAGTTCTTC
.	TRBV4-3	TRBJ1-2	CASSQEGRSHRYGYTF	TGCGCCAGCAGCCAAGAGGGCAGGTCGCATCGCTATGGCTACACCTTC
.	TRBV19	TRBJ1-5	CASSIVTFNQPQHF	TGTGCCAGTAGTATAGTCACATTCAATCAGCCCCAGCATTTT
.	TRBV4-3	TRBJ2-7	CASSQLVAYVYEQYF	TGCGCCAGCAGCCAGCTGGTAGCGTATGTCTACGAGCAGTACTTC
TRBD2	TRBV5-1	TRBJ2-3	CASSLPGTSGTSTDTQYF	TGCGCCAGCAGCTTACCCGGGACTAGCGGGACTAGCACAGATACGCAGTATTTT
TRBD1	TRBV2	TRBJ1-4	CASSGQGAPNEKLFF	TGTGCCAGCAGTGGACAGGGGGCTCCTAATGAAAAACTGTTTTTT
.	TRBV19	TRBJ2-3	CASRTSTDTQYF	TGTGCCAGTAGGACTAGCACAGATACGCAGTATTTT
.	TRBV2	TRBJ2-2	CASREMRDPGELFF	TGTGCCAGCAGGGAGATGAGGGATCCCGGGGAGCTGTTTTTT
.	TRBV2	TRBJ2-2	CASRPRRTGELFF	TGTGCCAGCAGACCTAGGAGAACCGGGGAGCTGTTTTTT
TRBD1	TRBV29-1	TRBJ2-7	CSVSGTGVNEQYF	TGCAGCGTTTCCGGGACAGGGGTCAACGAGCAGTACTTC
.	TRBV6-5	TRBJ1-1	CASSQPAGRKAFF	TGTGCCAGCAGTCAACCAGCGGGACGGAAAGCTTTCTTT
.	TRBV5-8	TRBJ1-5	CASSSGRDQPQHF	TGTGCCAGCAGTTCTGGCAGGGATCAGCCCCAGCATTTT
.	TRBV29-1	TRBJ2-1	CSVEQYLDNEQFF	TGCAGCGTTGAGCAATATTTAGACAATGAGCAGTTCTTC
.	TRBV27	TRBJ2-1	CASSLGQGLGISYNEQFF	TGTGCCAGCAGTTTGGGGCAGGGATTAGGAATCTCCTACAATGAGCAGTTCTTC
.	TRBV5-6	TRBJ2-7	CASSPRGSGRAYEQYF	TGTGCCAGCAGCCCCCGGGGGAGCGGCAGGGCCTACGAGCAGTACTTC
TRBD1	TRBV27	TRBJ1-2	CASSLIRQGGGYTF	TGTGCCAGCAGTTTAATACGACAGGGTGGTGGCTACACCTTC
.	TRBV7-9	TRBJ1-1	CASSRQGPGQINF	TGTGCCAGCAGCCGTCAGGGGCCCGGACAGATAAACTTT
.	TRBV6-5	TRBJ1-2	CASLDPGGANYGYTF	TGTGCCAGCCTCGACCCCGGGGGAGCTAACTATGGCTACACCTTC
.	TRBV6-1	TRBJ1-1	CASSEEIRGTEAFF	TGTGCCAGCAGTGAGGAAATAAGGGGGACTGAAGCTTTCTTT
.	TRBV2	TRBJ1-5	CASSETGGQPQHF	TGTGCCAGCAGTGAAACAGGAGGGCAGCCCCAGCATTTT
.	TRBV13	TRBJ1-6	CASSLAWPDSYNSPLHF	TGTGCCAGCAGCTTAGCGTGGCCTGACTCGTATAATTCACCCCTCCACTTT
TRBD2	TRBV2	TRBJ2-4	CASSSHLGLAGILAKNIQYF	TGTGCCAGCAGTTCCCACTTGGGACTAGCGGGAATACTAGCCAAAAACATTCAGTACTTC
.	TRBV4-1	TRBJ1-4	CASSPQPTNEKLFF	TGCGCCAGCAGCCCACAGCCAACTAATGAAAAACTGTTTTTT
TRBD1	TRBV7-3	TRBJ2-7	CASSLGQGVYEQYF	TGTGCCAGCAGCCTTGGACAGGGTGTCTACGAGCAGTACTTC
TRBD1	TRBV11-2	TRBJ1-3	CASSLGGVGNTIYF	TGTGCCAGCAGTCTAGGGGGCGTAGGAAACACCATATATTTT
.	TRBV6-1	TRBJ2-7	CASSEVRTEQYF	TGTGCCAGCAGTGAAGTGCGCACCGAGCAGTACTTC
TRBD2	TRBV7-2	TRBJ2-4	CASSFGGVAKNIQYF	TGTGCCAGCAGCTTTGGGGGGGTAGCCAAAAACATTCAGTACTTC
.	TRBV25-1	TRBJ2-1	CASSDRQIYNEQFF	TGTGCCAGCAGTGATCGACAGATCTACAATGAGCAGTTCTTC